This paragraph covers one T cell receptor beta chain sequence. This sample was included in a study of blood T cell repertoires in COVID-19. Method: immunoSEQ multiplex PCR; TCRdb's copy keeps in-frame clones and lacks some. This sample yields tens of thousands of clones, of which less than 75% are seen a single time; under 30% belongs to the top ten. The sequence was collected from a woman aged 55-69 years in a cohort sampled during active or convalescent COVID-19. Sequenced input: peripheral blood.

The CDR3 protein is CASSLGQGLSYGYTF. The CDR3 DNA reads as TGTGCCAGCAGCTTAGGCCAGGGACTTAGCTATGGCTACACCTTC. This rearrangement joins TRBV7-9 to TRBJ1-2; TRBD1 might be the D (5 bases). Trimming shortened V by 1 base and J by 4 bases, and 13 bases separated the two germline ends. The CDR3 loop spans 15 amino acids. In germline, CDR1 is SEHNR, CDR2 FQNEAQ (reference sequence).